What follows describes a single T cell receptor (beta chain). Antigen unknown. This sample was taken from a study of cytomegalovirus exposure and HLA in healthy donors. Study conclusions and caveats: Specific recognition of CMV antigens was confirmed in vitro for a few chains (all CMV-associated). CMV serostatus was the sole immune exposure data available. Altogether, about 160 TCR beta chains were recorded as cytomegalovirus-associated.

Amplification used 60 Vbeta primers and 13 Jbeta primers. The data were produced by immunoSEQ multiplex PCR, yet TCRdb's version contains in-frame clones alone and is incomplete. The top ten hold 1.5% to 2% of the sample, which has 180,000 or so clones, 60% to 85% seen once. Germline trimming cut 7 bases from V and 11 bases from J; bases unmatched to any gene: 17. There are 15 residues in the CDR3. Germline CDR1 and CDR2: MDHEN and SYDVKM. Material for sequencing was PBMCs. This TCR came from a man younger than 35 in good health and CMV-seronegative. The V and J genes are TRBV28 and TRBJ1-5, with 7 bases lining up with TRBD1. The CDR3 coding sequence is TGTGCCAGCACCCAATCGGCGGCAGGGGGAAAGGCCCAGCATTTT. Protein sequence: CASTQSAAGGKAQHF. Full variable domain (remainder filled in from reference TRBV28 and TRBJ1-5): DVKVTQSSRYLVKRTGEKVFLECVQDMDHENMFWYRQDPGLGLRLIYFSYDVKMKEKGDIPEGYSVSREKKERFSLILESASTNQTSMYLCASTQSAAGGKAQHFGDGTRLSIL.